The 27 T cell receptor beta chains listed next were all sequenced from one sample in a study of post-analysis software for immune sequencing data. The TCR beta cDNA libraries contained unique molecular identifiers. One entry per CDR3 protein results from TCRdb running MiXCR on the PCR reads. This sample carries roughly 150,000 distinct CDR3 sequences, about 36% of them seen once, and the ten largest clones take 28%. Source: blood, taken after autologous hematopoietic stem cell transplantation. The receptors stem from a girl aged 5 to 17 with multiple sclerosis.

The CDR3 region has the DNA TGTGCCAGCAGCCGGACGGGCGGGACTAACTATGGCTACACCTTC. Translating it yields CASSRTGGTNYGYTF. The chain combines TRBV27 with TRBJ1-2; D gene ambiguous. The CDR3 has 15 residues. V was shortened by 6 bases and J by 0 bases, with 14 bases between the two germline ends. The germline V gene encodes CDR1 MNHEY and CDR2 SMNVEV (reference sequence).

This chain joins TRBV29-1 and TRBJ2-1; 10 positions match TRBD2. Trimming at V came to 7 bases and at J to 10 bases, leaving 10 bases not matched to a gene. CDR1 is SQVTM, CDR2 ANQGSEA, per germline. CDR3 length equals 13 residues. In DNA, the CDR3 is TGCAGCGCCTGGACTAGCGGAGCCTACGAGCAGTTCTTC. It is translated as CSAWTSGAYEQFF.

The V and J genes are TRBV12-3 or TRBV12-4 and TRBJ2-5; 7 bases match TRBD1. After removal of 7 bases from V and 4 bases from J, the junction contained 3 bases not matched to a gene. This CDR3 contains 12 residues. CDR3 loop: CASKGAGETQYF. CDR3 DNA: TGTGCCAGCAAGGGGGCGGGAGAGACCCAGTACTTC.

This clonotype was counted ten times or more. The rearrangement joins TRBV6-4 to TRBJ2-3, with 11 bases matching TRBD1. The CDR3 length is 14 residues. Germline-derived CDR1 and CDR2 are MRHNA and SNTAGT. Trimming took 4 bases from V and 4 from J; bases not matched to a gene: 1. CDR3 residues: CASSGTGGADTQYF. The CDR3 DNA sequence: TGTGCCAGCAGTGGGACAGGGGGCGCAGATACGCAGTATTTT.

The V call is TRBV10-3, the J call TRBJ1-4; 9 bases match TRBD1. V shed 0 bases and J 6 bases; nucleotides not matched to a gene: 5. Germline CDR1 and CDR2: ENHRY and SYGVKD. The CDR3 consists of 16 residues. CDR3 region: CAISESHRGPDEKLFF. CDR3 nucleotide sequence: TGTGCCATCAGTGAGTCCCACAGGGGGCCCGATGAAAAACTGTTTTTT.

This clonotype was recorded a few times. The chain uses TRBV28 and TRBJ2-3; TRBD2 matches at 8 bases. Germline V gives CDR1 MDHEN, CDR2 SYDVKM. The CDR3 totals 15 residues. V was clipped by 5 bases and J by 2 bases; unmatched bases: 6. CDR3 bases: TGTGCCAGCAGTAGGACTAGCCGTTCCACAGATACGCAGTATTTT. This gives the protein CASSRTSRSTDTQYF.

The chain couples TRBV7-9 to TRBJ2-1; 7 nucleotides agree with TRBD2. The ends lost 3 bases at V and 1 base at J; junction bases unmatched: 6. CDR3 length equals 16 residues. The germline CDR1 and CDR2 sequences are SEHNR and FQNEAQ (reference sequence). CDR3 nucleotide sequence: TGTGCCAGCAGCTTTAGCGGGCGGGGGTCCTACAATGAGCAGTTCTTC. This codes for CASSFSGRGSYNEQFF.

The sample holds a few counts of this clonotype. V and J are TRBV6-4 and TRBJ2-3; 9 nucleotides line up with TRBD2. CDR3 size: 15 residues. Germline V CDR1 and CDR2: MRHNA, SNTAGT. The J segment lost 2 bases and the V segment lost 3 bases, leaving 3 bases of the junction unmatched. The CDR3 here is CASSEGTSPTDTQYF. CDR3 in DNA: TGTGCCAGCAGTGAAGGGACTAGCCCCACAGATACGCAGTATTTT.

The chain links TRBV20-1 to TRBJ2-1, with TRBD2 identical over 10 bases. This CDR3 is built from 16 residues. Trimming removed 0 bases from V and 7 bases from J; junction bases left unmatched: 9. Germline CDR1 DFQATT, CDR2 SNEGSKA (reference sequence). The CDR3 sequence is CSARDWSGGAGNEQFF. In nucleotides, the CDR3 is TGCAGTGCTAGAGATTGGAGCGGGGGGGCCGGGAATGAGCAGTTCTTC.

The chain employs TRBV20-1 and TRBJ2-1; tentatively, D is TRBD2 (6 bases). V was cut by 6 bases and J by 4 bases, with 10 bases left in between. The germline CDR1 and CDR2 sequences are DFQATT and SNEGSKA (reference sequence). The length of the CDR3 is 12 residues. The CDR3 sequence: CSADLAYNEQFF. CDR3 nucleotide sequence: TGCAGTGCCGATCTAGCGTACAATGAGCAGTTCTTC.

The chain employs TRBV15 and TRBJ2-1; D may match TRBD1 or TRBD2 (5 bases each). Trimming took 4 bases from V and 7 from J, leaving 17 bases between them. The germline gives CDR1 LNHNV, CDR2 YYDKDF (reference sequence). The CDR3 has 15 residues. CDR3 region: CATSTGTRPVNEQFF. CDR3 nucleotides: TGTGCCACCAGCACCGGGACGCGGCCCGTTAATGAGCAGTTCTTC.

This clonotype was found many times. The chain carries TRBV7-8 and TRBJ2-5; TRBD1 matches at 8 bases. V was pared by 3 bases and J by 3 bases, with 6 bases of the junction left unmatched. CDR1 and CDR2 (germline): SGHVS, FQNEAQ. The CDR3 has 15 amino acids. The CDR3 reads CASSFSGGLEETQYF. The CDR3 DNA follows: TGTGCCAGCAGCTTCTCAGGGGGCCTCGAAGAGACCCAGTACTTC.

The rearrangement uses TRBV28 and TRBJ1-4; 10 nucleotides agree with TRBD1. This CDR3 has 16 amino acids. Germline CDR1 reads MDHEN; CDR2 reads SYDVKM. V dropped 4 bases and J dropped 0; count of bases not matched to a gene: 2. Here the CDR3 reads CASSSDRGATNEKLFF. The CDR3 DNA reads as TGTGCCAGCAGTTCGGACAGGGGGGCAACTAATGAAAAACTGTTTTTT.

This clonotype was detected only a few times. V gene TRBV12-3 or TRBV12-4 combines with J gene TRBJ2-3, with D maybe TRBD2 (5 bases). Trimming pared 5 bases from V and 8 bases from J, leaving 20 bases between. This CDR3 region has 15 residues. Here the CDR3 DNA reads TGTGCCAGCAGTCCCGGACTGGGAGCCGCCAGTACGCAGTATTTT. Its translation: CASSPGLGAASTQYF.

The sample holds many counts of this clonotype. The gene calls are TRBV5-6 and TRBJ2-1; tentatively, D is TRBD1 (6 bases). Germline CDR1 is SGHDT and CDR2 is YYEEEE. The CDR3 has 13 residues. V was shortened by 4 bases and J by 8 bases, with 13 bases between the two germline ends. The CDR3 DNA reads TGTGCCAGCAGCCAAACGGACAGCGATGAGCAGTTCTTC. This encodes CASSQTDSDEQFF.

This clonotype was detected a few times. This chain links TRBV7-7 with TRBJ2-5; no clear D gene. Germline V gene sequence: CDR1 SSHAT, CDR2 FNYEAQ (reference sequence). This CDR3 spans 11 amino acids. CDR3 DNA sequence: TGTGCATTGCTAGGCCAAGAGACCCAGTACTTC. It encodes CALLGQETQYF.

There are a few counts of this clonotype. V gene TRBV11-2 combines with J gene TRBJ1-1; TRBD1 matches 7 bases. The CDR3 is made up of 18 amino acids. V was clipped by 2 bases and J by 0 bases; unmatched bases: 12. In germline, CDR1 is SGHAT, CDR2 FQNNGV. This CDR3 reads CASSLHRTGPTMNTEAFF. CDR3 bases: TGTGCCAGCAGCTTACACCGGACAGGCCCTACTATGAACACTGAAGCTTTCTTT.

This clonotype came up once. J is TRBJ2-5 and V is TRBV20-1, with D maybe TRBD1 (5 bases). With the DNA end fitting TRBJ2-7 better, the J assignment may be wrong. The CDR3 length is 15 residues. The germline V gene encodes CDR1 DFQATT and CDR2 SNEGSKA (reference sequence). In DNA form, the CDR3 reads TGCAGTGCCCCCAGGGTGGAAGAGATGCCCTACGAGCAGTACTTC. Residues: CSAPRVEEMPYEQYF.

The chain recombines TRBV6-1 with TRBJ2-1; TRBD2 matches at 11 bases. CDR1 is MNHNS and CDR2 is SASEGT in the germline V gene. The J segment lost 0 bases and the V segment lost 8 bases, leaving 9 bases of the junction unmatched. The CDR3 sequence is 17 residues long. The CDR3 DNA reads TGTGCCAGCTGTCCCGAGCTAGCGGGAGGCTCCTACAATGAGCAGTTCTTC. It codes for CASCPELAGGSYNEQFF.

This clonotype was recorded a few times. This chain joins TRBV3-1 and TRBJ2-6; D perhaps matches TRBD2 (5 bases). Trimming left V 0 bases short and J 1 base short, with 22 bases between. The CDR3 spans 21 residues. The germline CDR1 and CDR2 sequences are LGHDT and YNNKEL (reference sequence). The CDR3 protein is CASSQDRGQRDYRSGANVLTF. CDR3 sequence (DNA): TGTGCCAGCAGCCAAGATCGTGGGCAGAGAGACTATAGGTCTGGGGCCAACGTCCTGACTTTC.

This clonotype was counted only a few times. The chain carries TRBV27 and TRBJ1-5; D is uncertain. The germline V gene encodes CDR1 MNHEY and CDR2 SMNVEV (reference sequence). This CDR3 has 14 amino acids. With 5 bases removed from V and 1 base from J, the gap between germline ends came to 9 bases. For the CDR3, the DNA is TGTGCCAGCAGTGGACGGATAAGCAATCAGCCCCAGCATTTT. Its protein product is CASSGRISNQPQHF.

This clonotype was counted only a few times. The V call is TRBV7-9, the J call TRBJ2-5, with D possibly being TRBD2 (6 bases). The CDR3 sequence is 14 residues long. Germline values: CDR1 SEHNR, CDR2 FQNEAQ (reference sequence). V dropped 2 bases and J dropped 4 bases, with 11 bases sitting between them. CDR3 region: CASSLPLGGETQYF. The CDR3 region has the DNA TGTGCCAGCAGCTTACCTTTGGGGGGAGAGACCCAGTACTTC.

In its sample, this clonotype was seen a few times. At one end the junction does not follow the germline gene, possibly because of a read error. The chain uses TRBV5-1 and TRBJ2-6; D is ambiguous. The germline V gene encodes CDR1 SGHRS and CDR2 YFSETQ. CDR3 length: 16 residues. The CDR3 coding sequence is TGCGCCAGCAGCTTGGAGGGTAACTCTGGGACCAACGTCCTGACTTTC. It translates to CASSLEGNSGTNVLTF.

The V gene is TRBV20-1, the J gene TRBJ2-7; D unresolved. Germline V gives CDR1 DFQATT, CDR2 SNEGSKA (reference sequence). This CDR3 is 12 amino acids long. V was trimmed by 5 bases and J by 0 bases, leaving 8 bases between them. The CDR3 DNA is TGCAGTGCTGCACTGAGCTCCTACGAGCAGTACTTC. It translates to CSAALSSYEQYF.

The table lists this clonotype with a few counts. The chain employs TRBV7-2 and TRBJ2-7; 9 bases agree with TRBD2. V lost 6 bases and J lost 7; bases outside the gene matches: 13. The V gene's germline CDR1 is SGHTA and CDR2 FQGNSA. This CDR3 comprises 15 residues. The DNA for the CDR3 is TGTGCCAGCAGTCCCTGGACTAGCGAATTTAGGGAGCAGTACTTC. Protein product: CASSPWTSEFREQYF.

This clonotype was detected only a few times. V gene TRBV15 combines with J gene TRBJ1-2; D remains unclear. V lost 0 bases and J 0 bases, leaving 8 bases between the germline ends. Germline-derived CDR1 and CDR2 are LNHNV and YYDKDF (reference sequence). This CDR3 spans 15 amino acids. The CDR3 bases are TGTGCCACCAGCAGAGACCGACTTACTAACTATGGCTACACCTTC. As protein: CATSRDRLTNYGYTF.

CDR3 nucleotides: TGTGCCAGCAGCTTGGGACTGACCGGGGAGCTGTTTTTT. It codes for CASSLGLTGELFF. This chain uses TRBV5-4 with TRBJ2-2, with D uncertain. V was pared by 0 bases and J by 5 bases, with 5 bases between. The germline CDR1 and CDR2 sequences are SGHNT and YYREEE (reference sequence). This CDR3 is 13 amino acids long. The variable domain in full, completed from reference TRBV5-4 and TRBJ2-2, reads ETGVTQSPTHLIKTRGQQVTLRCSSQSGHNTVSWYQQALGQGPQFIFQYYREEENGRGNFPPRFSGLQFPNYSSELNVNALELDDSALYLCASSLGLTGELFFGEGSRLTVL.